This TCR beta chain was profiled in a study of blood T cell repertoires in COVID-19. Study-wide context: Samples taken during acute and convalescent COVID-19 were collected in the United States, Italy and Spain. In each case, the material was cDNA or gDNA derived from T cells, B-cell-depleted T cells, or PBMCs.

As originally analysed: Amplification of reference gene primers was used by the study to estimate nucleated cell counts. TCRdb's copy holds only in-frame clones and misses some; the assay was immunoSEQ multiplex PCR. The DNA was the basis for D and trimming; V, J and clone size are from that table. The repertoire holds about 200,000 clones, around three quarters seen once, with 4.5% to 7% in the top ten. CDR3 length equals 13 residues. Trimming at V came to 5 bases and at J to 1 base, leaving 0 bases not matched to a gene. Germline lookup yields CDR1 SGDLS and CDR2 YYNGEE. The receptor was derived from a woman between 65 and 79 years old with acute or convalescent COVID-19. V gene TRBV9 combines with J gene TRBJ2-3; 8 bases agree with TRBD2. Sequenced input: peripheral blood. This chain's CDR3 is CASRLAGTDTQYF. CDR3 coding DNA: TGTGCCAGCAGACTAGCGGGCACAGATACGCAGTATTTT.